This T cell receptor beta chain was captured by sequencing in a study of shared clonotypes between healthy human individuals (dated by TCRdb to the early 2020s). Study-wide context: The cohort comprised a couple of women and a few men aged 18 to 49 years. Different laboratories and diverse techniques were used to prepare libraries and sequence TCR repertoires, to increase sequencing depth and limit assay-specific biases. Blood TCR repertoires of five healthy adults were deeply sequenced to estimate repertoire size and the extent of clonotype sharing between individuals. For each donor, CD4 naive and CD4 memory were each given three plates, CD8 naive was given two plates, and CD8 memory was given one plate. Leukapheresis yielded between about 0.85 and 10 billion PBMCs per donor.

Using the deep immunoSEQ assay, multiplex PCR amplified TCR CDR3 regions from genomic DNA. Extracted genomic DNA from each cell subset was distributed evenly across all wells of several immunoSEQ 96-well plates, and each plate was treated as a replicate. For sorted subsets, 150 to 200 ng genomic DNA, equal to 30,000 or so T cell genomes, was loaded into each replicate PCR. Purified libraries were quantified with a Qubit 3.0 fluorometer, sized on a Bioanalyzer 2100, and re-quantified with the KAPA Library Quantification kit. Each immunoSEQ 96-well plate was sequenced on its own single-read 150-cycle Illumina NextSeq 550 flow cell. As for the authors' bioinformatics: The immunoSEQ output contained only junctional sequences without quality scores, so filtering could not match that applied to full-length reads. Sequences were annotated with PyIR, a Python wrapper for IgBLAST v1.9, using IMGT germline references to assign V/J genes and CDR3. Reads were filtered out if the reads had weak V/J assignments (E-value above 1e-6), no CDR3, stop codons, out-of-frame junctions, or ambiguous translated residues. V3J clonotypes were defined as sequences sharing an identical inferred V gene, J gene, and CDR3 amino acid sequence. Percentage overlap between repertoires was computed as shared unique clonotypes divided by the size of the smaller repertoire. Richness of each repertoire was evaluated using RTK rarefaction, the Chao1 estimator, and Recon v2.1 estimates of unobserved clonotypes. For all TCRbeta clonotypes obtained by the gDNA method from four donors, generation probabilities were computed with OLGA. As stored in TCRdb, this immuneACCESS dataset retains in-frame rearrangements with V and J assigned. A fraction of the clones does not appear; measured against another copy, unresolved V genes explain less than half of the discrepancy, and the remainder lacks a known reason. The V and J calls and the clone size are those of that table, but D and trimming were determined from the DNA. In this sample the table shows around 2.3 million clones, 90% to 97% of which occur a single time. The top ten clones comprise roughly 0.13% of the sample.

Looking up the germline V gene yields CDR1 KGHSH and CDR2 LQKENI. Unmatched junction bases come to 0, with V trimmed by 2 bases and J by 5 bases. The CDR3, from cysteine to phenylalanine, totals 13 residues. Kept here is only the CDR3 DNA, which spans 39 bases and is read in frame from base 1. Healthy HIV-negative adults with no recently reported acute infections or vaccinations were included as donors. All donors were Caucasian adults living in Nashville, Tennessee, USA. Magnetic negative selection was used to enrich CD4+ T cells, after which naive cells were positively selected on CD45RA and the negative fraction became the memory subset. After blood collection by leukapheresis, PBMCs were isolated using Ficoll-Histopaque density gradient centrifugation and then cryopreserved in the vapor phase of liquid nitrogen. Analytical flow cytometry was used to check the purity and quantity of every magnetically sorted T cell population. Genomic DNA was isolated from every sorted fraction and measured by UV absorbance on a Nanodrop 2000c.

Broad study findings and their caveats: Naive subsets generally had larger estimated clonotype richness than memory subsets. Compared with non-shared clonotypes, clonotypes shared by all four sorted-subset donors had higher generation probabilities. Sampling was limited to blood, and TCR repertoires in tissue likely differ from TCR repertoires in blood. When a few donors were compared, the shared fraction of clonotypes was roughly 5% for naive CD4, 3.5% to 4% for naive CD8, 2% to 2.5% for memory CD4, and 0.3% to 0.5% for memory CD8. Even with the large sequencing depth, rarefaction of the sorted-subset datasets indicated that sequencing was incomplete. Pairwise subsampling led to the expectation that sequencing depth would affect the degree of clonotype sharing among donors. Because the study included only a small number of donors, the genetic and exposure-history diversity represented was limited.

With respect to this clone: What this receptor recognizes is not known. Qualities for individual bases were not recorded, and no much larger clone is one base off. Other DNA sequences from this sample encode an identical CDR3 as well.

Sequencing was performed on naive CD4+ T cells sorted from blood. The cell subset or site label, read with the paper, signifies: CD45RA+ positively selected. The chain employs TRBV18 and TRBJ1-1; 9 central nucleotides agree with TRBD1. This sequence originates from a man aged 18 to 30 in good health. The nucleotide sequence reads TGTGCCAGCTCACCAGGGACAGGGACTGAAGCTTTCTTT. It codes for CASSPGTGTEAFF.